The subject of this entry is one TCR beta chain. No antigen is known for it. A second PCR, run for roughly 7 to 12 cycles, used a sample-barcoded 5' primer plus a J-beta primer mix. Each CDR3 protein is one row after TCRdb ran MiXCR on the 5' RACE reads. The data hold about 640,000 distinct CDR3 sequences, with roughly three fifths observed a single time. These data are taken from a study of blood T cells in healthy people across ages. The study, taken as a whole, reports: Investigators treated diversity estimates from one million T cells as underestimates.

The CDR3 extends over 14 amino acids. V was shortened by 8 bases and J by 0 bases, with 11 bases between the two germline ends. Germline V lookup: CDR1 SNHLY, CDR2 FYNNEI. This clonotype was obtained from a man aged 55-75 years in good health. Sequenced input: blood. The chain employs TRBV2 and TRBJ2-1; D possibly corresponds to TRBD1 (6 bases). Written as DNA, the CDR3 is TGTGCCAGCGGTGCGGACAGCTCCTACAATGAGCAGTTCTTC. This codes for CASGADSSYNEQFF.